The 25 T cell receptor beta chains listed next were all sequenced from one sample in a study of blood T cells in healthy people across ages. With a J-beta primer mix and a sample-barcoded 5' primer, a second PCR ran roughly 7 to 11 cycles. TCRdb reprocessed the 5' RACE reads via MiXCR and lists one record per CDR3 protein. Among about 290,000 distinct CDR3 sequences, 25% to 30% were seen once, and the ten largest hold over 25%. Material: blood. Every receptor here comes from a woman between 65 and 79 years old in good health.

In regard to this clonotype: The junction and the germline gene differ at one end; a read error may be behind it. This chain uses TRBV7-2 with TRBJ1-1; 7 bases fit TRBD1. Germline assignment: CDR1 SGHTA and CDR2 FQGNSA. This CDR3 spans 13 amino acids. The CDR3 sequence is CASSSQGNSEAFF. The CDR3 DNA follows: TGTGCCAGCAGCTCACAGGGGAACTCTGAAGCTTTCTTT.

This clonotype was detected a few times. The chain is built from TRBV6-5 and TRBJ2-5; a possible D gene is TRBD1 (5 bases). The J call may be incorrect, as the DNA end agrees better with TRBJ2-7. Germline values: CDR1 MNHEY, CDR2 SVGAGI. CDR3 size: 13 residues. CDR3 region: CASSYRGPYEQYF. In nucleotides, the CDR3 is TGTGCCAGCAGTTACAGGGGCCCCTACGAGCAGTACTTC.

The J gene is TRBJ1-5, the V gene TRBV5-1, with a tentative D call TRBD1 (5 bases). The CDR3 contains 15 residues. Looked up from germline, CDR1 is SGHRS and CDR2 is YFSETQ. V was trimmed by 4 bases and J by 7 bases, leaving 18 bases between them. The CDR3 spells CASSRGPGKEQPQHF. CDR3 in DNA: TGCGCCAGCAGCCGGGGTCCAGGGAAGGAACAGCCCCAGCATTTT. The full variable domain, its missing parts supplied by reference TRBV5-1 and TRBJ1-5, is KAGVTQTPRYLIKTRGQQVTLSCSPISGHRSVSWYQQTPGQGLQFLFEYFSETQRNKGNFPGRFSGRQFSNSRSEMNVSTLELGDSALYLCASSRGPGKEQPQHFGDGTRLSIL.

Comments on this clonotype: At one boundary the junction diverges from the germline segment, which might be a read error. V gene TRBV28 combines with J gene TRBJ2-2; D remains ambiguous. The CDR3 runs 14 residues. In germline, CDR1 is MDHEN, CDR2 SYDVKM. CDR3 loop: CASGFLPNTGELFF. For the CDR3, the DNA is TGTGCCAGCGGTTTCTTACCGAACACCGGGGAGCTGTTTTTT.

This clonotype was seen a few times. This chain links TRBV28 with TRBJ1-3; D call uncertain. CDR1 is MDHEN, CDR2 SYDVKM, per germline. The ends were cut back, 6 bases at V and 0 bases at J, with 12 bases in the middle. The CDR3 runs to 15 residues. The CDR3 sequence: CASRRTASSGNTIYF. The CDR3 bases are TGTGCCAGCAGGCGGACGGCGAGCTCTGGAAACACCATATATTTT. Filled out from reference TRBV28 and TRBJ1-3, the complete variable domain reads DVKVTQSSRYLVKRTGEKVFLECVQDMDHENMFWYRQDPGLGLRLIYFSYDVKMKEKGDIPEGYSVSREKKERFSLILESASTNQTSMYLCASRRTASSGNTIYFGEGSWLTVV.

This clonotype was seen a handful of times. V and J are TRBV27 and TRBJ2-5; TRBD2 aligns across 9 bases. The better agreement between TRBJ2-1 and the DNA end casts doubt on the J call. The CDR3 spans 15 residues. The germline gives CDR1 MNHEY, CDR2 SMNVEV (reference sequence). The CDR3 coding sequence is TGTGCCAGCAAATCCTCGACTAGCGGCCTAGGTGAGCAGTTCTTC. Its protein product is CASKSSTSGLGEQFF.

This chain joins TRBV20-1 and TRBJ1-5; D might be TRBD1 (5 bases). There are 15 residues in the CDR3. In germline, CDR1 is DFQATT, CDR2 SNEGSKA (reference sequence). V was trimmed by 3 bases and J by 1 base, leaving 13 bases between them. CDR3 loop: CSARDRQSSNQPQHF. In DNA form, the CDR3 reads TGCAGTGCTAGGGATCGACAGTCAAGCAATCAGCCCCAGCATTTT.

This clonotype was found a few times. V gene TRBV7-2 combines with J gene TRBJ1-3; D might be TRBD1 (5 bases). In germline, CDR1 is SGHTA, CDR2 FQGNSA. Trimming cost V 4 bases and J 8 bases, with 18 bases left between them. This CDR3 contains 15 residues. The CDR3 reads CASSSLGGGRDTIYF. CDR3 nucleotides: TGTGCCAGCAGCTCCCTCGGCGGGGGGAGGGACACCATATATTTT.

The chain couples TRBV12-3 or TRBV12-4 to TRBJ1-6; D unresolved. Trimming took off 3 bases at V and 0 bases at J, with 12 bases between the two ends. The CDR3 covers 17 residues. CDR3 residues: CASSFRTDHSYNSPLHF. CDR3 DNA: TGTGCCAGCAGTTTCAGAACTGACCACTCCTATAATTCACCCCTCCACTTT.

This clonotype was seen a few times. The chain uses TRBV6-5 and TRBJ2-3; perhaps TRBD1 as D (5 bases). The V gene's germline CDR1 is MNHEY and CDR2 SVGAGI. The CDR3 runs to 17 residues. V was trimmed by 4 bases and J by 0 bases, leaving 17 bases between them. Here the CDR3 reads CASSSSTRTRSTDTQYF. The DNA for the CDR3 is TGTGCCAGCAGTTCCTCGACTCGGACACGGAGCACAGATACGCAGTATTTT.

V is TRBV11-2 and J is TRBJ2-7; a weak D match, TRBD1 (5 bases). The germline V gene has CDR1 SGHAT and CDR2 FQNNGV. V gave up 4 bases and J gave up 4 bases, with 14 bases separating them. The CDR3 contains 14 residues. The CDR3 DNA is TGTGCCAGCAGCTCCACAGGTCAAGTTTACGAGCAGTACTTC. The encoded protein is CASSSTGQVYEQYF.

This clonotype was picked up many times. V gene TRBV5-6 combines with J gene TRBJ2-7, with TRBD2 identical over 8 bases. The junction had 4 bases not matched to a gene; V was cut back by 5 bases and J by 3 bases. The CDR3 runs to 13 residues. CDR1 and CDR2 from the germline V gene are SGHDT and YYEEEE. The CDR3 nucleotides read TGTGCCAGCAGGCGAGCGGGAGACTACGAGCAGTACTTC. Protein: CASRRAGDYEQYF.

The chain's CDR3 is CASSFDTTDTQYF. CDR3 DNA: TGTGCCAGCAGTTTCGATACCACAGATACGCAGTATTTT. The chain links TRBV12-3 or TRBV12-4 to TRBJ2-3; D remains ambiguous. CDR3 length: 13 residues. V gave up 3 bases and J gave up 2 bases, with 6 bases separating them.

The rearrangement links TRBV7-9 to TRBJ2-3; 9 bases are shared with TRBD2. The trim removed 5 bases at V and 5 bases at J, leaving 5 bases unmatched. CDR1 and CDR2 from the germline V gene are SEHNR and FQNEAQ (reference sequence). This CDR3 has 14 residues. CDR3 region: CASSPRGRGDTQYF. CDR3 sequence (DNA): TGTGCCAGCAGCCCGCGCGGGAGGGGAGATACGCAGTATTTT.

This clonotype turned up a few times. The chain recombines TRBV14 with TRBJ2-7; 10 bases line up with TRBD1. CDR3 length: 15 amino acids. The V gene's germline CDR1 is SGHDN and CDR2 FVKESK. Unmatched junction bases numbered 5, after V lost 5 bases and J lost 1 base. The CDR3, as DNA: TGTGCCAGCAGCTCAGACAGGGGGCGGTCCTACGAGCAGTACTTC. This gives the protein CASSSDRGRSYEQYF.

This clonotype was seen ten or more times. The chain couples TRBV4-1 to TRBJ2-5; TRBD2 agrees at 10 bases. The end of the DNA is better explained by TRBJ2-1, so the J call may be wrong. The CDR3 length is 13 residues. Germline V gives CDR1 MGHRA, CDR2 YSYEKL. The CDR3 spells CASKVAGGHEQFF. CDR3 bases: TGCGCCAGCAAGGTAGCGGGAGGCCATGAGCAGTTCTTC.

The chain is built from TRBV28 and TRBJ1-6; D unclear. Deletions cut 5 bases from V and 7 bases from J, with 9 bases between. Looked up from germline, CDR1 is MDHEN and CDR2 is SYDVKM. The CDR3 spans 13 residues. The CDR3 region is CASSIQVNSPLHF. CDR3 coding DNA: TGTGCCAGCAGTATACAAGTAAATTCACCCCTCCACTTT.

The chain couples TRBV18 to TRBJ1-2; 7 bases agree with TRBD1. The CDR3 runs 14 residues. Germline CDR1 is KGHSH and CDR2 is LQKENI. With 1 base clipped from V and 7 bases from J, the junction kept 6 bases outside the gene matches. As DNA, the CDR3 is TGTGCCAGCTCACCACAGGGGGCGCAGGGTGGCTACACCTTC. This translates into CASSPQGAQGGYTF.

This clonotype was detected a few times. The rearrangement joins TRBV20-1 to TRBJ1-1; the D gene is possibly TRBD1 (6 bases). CDR1 and CDR2 from the germline V gene are DFQATT and SNEGSKA (reference sequence). The CDR3 totals 16 residues. Deletions cut 3 bases from V and 0 bases from J, with 17 bases between. In nucleotides, the CDR3 is TGCAGTGCTAGGGGTCAGGGGAAGATTTTGAACACTGAAGCTTTCTTT. Translated: CSARGQGKILNTEAFF.

CDR3 residues: CASSPKRTSGLETQYF. CDR3 DNA sequence: TGTGCCAGCAGCCCAAAAAGGACTAGCGGGTTAGAGACCCAGTACTTC. The genes are TRBV14 and TRBJ2-5, with 11 bases that match TRBD2. This CDR3 has 16 amino acids. With 4 bases clipped from V and 4 bases from J, the junction kept 8 bases outside the gene matches. Germline V gives CDR1 SGHDN, CDR2 FVKESK.

This clonotype was picked up a small number of times. This chain links TRBV6-1 with TRBJ2-7; no definite D call. The V and J ends lost 6 bases and 5 bases respectively, with 11 bases between them. Germline V gene sequence: CDR1 MNHNS, CDR2 SASEGT. The CDR3 totals 12 residues. The CDR3 DNA sequence: TGTGCCAGCAGCTTAGATAGGGACGAGCAGTACTTC. It is translated as CASSLDRDEQYF.

The chain recombines TRBV3-1 with TRBJ2-2, with TRBD2 as a possible D gene (6 bases). Germline V gene lookup returns CDR1 LGHDT and CDR2 YNNKEL (reference sequence). The CDR3 consists of 14 residues. Trimming pared 1 base from V and 4 bases from J, leaving 7 bases between. The CDR3 bases are TGTGCCAGCAGCCAAGGCGGGATCACCGGGGAGCTGTTTTTT. Encoded protein: CASSQGGITGELFF. Drawing the rest from reference TRBV3-1 and TRBJ2-2, the complete variable domain is DTAVSQTPKYLVTQMGNDKSIKCEQNLGHDTMYWYKQDSKKFLKIMFSYNNKELIINETVPNRFSPKSPDKAHLNLHINSLELGDSAVYFCASSQGGITGELFFGEGSRLTVL.

This clonotype was seen a handful of times. The chain couples TRBV6-1 to TRBJ2-5; tentatively, D is TRBD1 (6 bases). CDR1 MNHNS and CDR2 SASEGT come from the germline V gene. The CDR3 has 17 residues. Trimming left V 6 bases short and J 5 bases short, with 25 bases between. CDR3 region: CASSPPPLVTGLETQYF. The CDR3, as DNA: TGTGCCAGCAGCCCACCTCCACTCGTGACAGGCCTGGAGACCCAGTACTTC.

The rearrangement joins TRBV4-2 to TRBJ2-3; no clear D. Per the germline V gene, CDR1 is LGHNA and CDR2 is YNFKEQ. The CDR3 totals 11 residues. V shed 10 bases and J shed 6 bases, with 11 bases lying between them. CDR3 in amino acids: CATSIYDTQYF. DNA for the CDR3: TGTGCCACCTCCATATATGATACGCAGTATTTT.

This clonotype came up a few times. This sequence joins TRBV28 and TRBJ2-4; D possibly corresponds to TRBD2 (5 bases). V lost 5 bases and J lost 1, with 12 bases in between. CDR3 length equals 15 residues. Germline CDR1 MDHEN, CDR2 SYDVKM. The CDR3 spells CASSAPGMAKNIQYF. CDR3 sequence (DNA): TGTGCCAGCAGTGCTCCGGGAATGGCCAAAAACATTCAGTACTTC.